This TCR beta chain was documented in a study of blood T cell repertoires in COVID-19. Whole-study context: Samples of COVID-19 (acute and convalescent) were obtained from the United States, Italy and Spain. T cells, B-cell-depleted T cells, or PBMCs provided the cDNA or gDNA that served as material.

Authors' processing steps: From reference gene primer amplification, estimates of nucleated cell counts were derived. Assay: immunoSEQ multiplex PCR; the TCRdb copy retains only in-frame clones and omits some. For V, J and clone size, that table is used; D and trimming come from the DNA. The sample shows fewer than 250,000 clones, 65% to 90% of them seen only once. Donors were grouped by their self-reported clinical history. The CDR3 length is 16 residues. Looked up from germline, CDR1 is KGHSH and CDR2 is LQKENI. V lost 3 bases, J lost 5 bases, and 6 bases stayed unmatched. The J gene is TRBJ2-3, the V gene TRBV18; 12 nucleotides match TRBD2. This clonotype originated in a woman aged 45-59 years with acute COVID-19. The sequenced sample consisted of PBMCs or T cells enriched from blood (not recorded which). CDR3 residues: CASSPLAGGQRDTQYF. The CDR3 nucleotides read TGTGCCAGCTCACCGCTAGCGGGGGGGCAGAGAGATACGCAGTATTTT.